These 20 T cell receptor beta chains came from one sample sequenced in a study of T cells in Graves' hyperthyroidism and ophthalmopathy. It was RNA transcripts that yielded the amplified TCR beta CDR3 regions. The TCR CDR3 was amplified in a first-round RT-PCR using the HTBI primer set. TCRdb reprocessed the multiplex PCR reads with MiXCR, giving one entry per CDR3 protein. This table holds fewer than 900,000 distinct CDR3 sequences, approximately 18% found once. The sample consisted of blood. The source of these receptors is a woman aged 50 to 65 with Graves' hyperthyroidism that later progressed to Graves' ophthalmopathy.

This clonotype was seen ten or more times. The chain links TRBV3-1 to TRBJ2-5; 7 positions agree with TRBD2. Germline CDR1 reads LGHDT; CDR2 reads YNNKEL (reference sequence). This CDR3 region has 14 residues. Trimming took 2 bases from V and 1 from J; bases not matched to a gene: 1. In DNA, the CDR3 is TGTGCCAGCAGCCAATGGACTAGCCAAGAGACCCAGTACTTC. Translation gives CASSQWTSQETQYF.

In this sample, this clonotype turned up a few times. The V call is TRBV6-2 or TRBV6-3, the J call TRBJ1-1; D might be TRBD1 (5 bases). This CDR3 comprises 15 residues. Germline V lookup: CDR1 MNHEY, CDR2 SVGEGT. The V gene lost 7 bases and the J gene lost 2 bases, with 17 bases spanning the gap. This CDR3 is CASTTSGRGNTEAFF. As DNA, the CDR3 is TGTGCCAGCACCACCTCCGGGAGGGGCAACACTGAAGCTTTCTTT.

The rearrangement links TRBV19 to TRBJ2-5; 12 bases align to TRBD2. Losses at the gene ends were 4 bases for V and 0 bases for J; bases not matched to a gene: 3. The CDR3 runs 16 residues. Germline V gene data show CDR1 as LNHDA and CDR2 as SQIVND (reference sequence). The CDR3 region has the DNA TGTGCCAGTAGTACACGACTAGCGGGGGACCAAGAGACCCAGTACTTC. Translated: CASSTRLAGDQETQYF.

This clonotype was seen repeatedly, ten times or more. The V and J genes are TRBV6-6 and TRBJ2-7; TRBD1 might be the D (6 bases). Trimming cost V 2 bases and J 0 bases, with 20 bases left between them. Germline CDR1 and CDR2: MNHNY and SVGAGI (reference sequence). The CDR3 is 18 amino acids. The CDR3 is CASSYKTGQRFSSYEQYF. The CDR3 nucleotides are TGTGCCAGCAGTTACAAGACAGGCCAGAGGTTTAGCTCCTACGAGCAGTACTTC.

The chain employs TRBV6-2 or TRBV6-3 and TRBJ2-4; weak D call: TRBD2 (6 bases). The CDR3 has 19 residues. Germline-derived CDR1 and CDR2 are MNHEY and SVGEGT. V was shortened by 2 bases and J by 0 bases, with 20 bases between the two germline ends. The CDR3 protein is CASSYPGSMGGLAKNIQYF. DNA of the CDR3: TGTGCCAGCAGTTACCCAGGGAGTATGGGGGGACTAGCCAAAAACATTCAGTACTTC.

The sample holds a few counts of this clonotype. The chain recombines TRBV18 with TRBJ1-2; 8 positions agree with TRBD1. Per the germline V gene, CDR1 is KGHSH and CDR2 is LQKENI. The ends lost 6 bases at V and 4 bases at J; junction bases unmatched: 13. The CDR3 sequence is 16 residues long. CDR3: CASSPNTGQGPYGYTF. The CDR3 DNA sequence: TGTGCCAGCTCGCCGAACACCGGACAGGGTCCCTATGGCTACACCTTC.

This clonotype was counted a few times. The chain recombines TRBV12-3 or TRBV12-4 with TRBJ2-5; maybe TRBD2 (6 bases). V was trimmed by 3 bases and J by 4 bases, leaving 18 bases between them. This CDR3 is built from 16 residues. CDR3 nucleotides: TGTGCCAGCAGTTTTAGGGAGGCTGGGTTGCGAGAGACCCAGTACTTC. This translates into CASSFREAGLRETQYF.

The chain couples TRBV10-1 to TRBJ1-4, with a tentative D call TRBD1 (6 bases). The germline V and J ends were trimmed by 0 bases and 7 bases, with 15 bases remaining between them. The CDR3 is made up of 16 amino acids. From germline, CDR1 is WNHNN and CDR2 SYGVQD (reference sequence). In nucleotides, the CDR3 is TGCGCCAGCAGTGAGTCGGAGGGGGGCGCTTGTGAAAAACTGTTTTTT. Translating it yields CASSESEGGACEKLFF.

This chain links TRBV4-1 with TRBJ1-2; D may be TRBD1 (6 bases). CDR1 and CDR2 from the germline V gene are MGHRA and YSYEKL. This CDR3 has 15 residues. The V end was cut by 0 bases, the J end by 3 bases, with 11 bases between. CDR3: CASSQEPGEYYGYTF. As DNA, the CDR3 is TGCGCCAGCAGCCAAGAGCCAGGGGAATACTATGGCTACACCTTC.

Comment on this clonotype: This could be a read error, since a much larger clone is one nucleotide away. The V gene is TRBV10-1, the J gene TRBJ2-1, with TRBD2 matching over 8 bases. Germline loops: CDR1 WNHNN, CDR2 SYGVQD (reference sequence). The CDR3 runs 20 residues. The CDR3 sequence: CASSGVLAAVVLSSYNEQSF. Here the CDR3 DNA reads TGCGCCAGCAGTGGGGTACTAGCGGCGGTCGTCCTAAGCTCCTACAATGAGCAGTCCTTC.

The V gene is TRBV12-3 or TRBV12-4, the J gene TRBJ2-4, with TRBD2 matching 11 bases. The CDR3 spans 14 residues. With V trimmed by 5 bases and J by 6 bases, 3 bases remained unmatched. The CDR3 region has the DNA TGTGCCAGCAGTCCGACTAGCGGGGTAAACATTCAGTACTTC. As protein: CASSPTSGVNIQYF.

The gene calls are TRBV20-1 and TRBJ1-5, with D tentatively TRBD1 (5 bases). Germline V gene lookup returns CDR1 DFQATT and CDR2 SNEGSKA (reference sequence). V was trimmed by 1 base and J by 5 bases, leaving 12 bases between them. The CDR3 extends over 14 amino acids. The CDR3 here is CSARGGTADQPQHF. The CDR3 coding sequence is TGCAGTGCTAGAGGCGGGACGGCTGATCAGCCCCAGCATTTT.

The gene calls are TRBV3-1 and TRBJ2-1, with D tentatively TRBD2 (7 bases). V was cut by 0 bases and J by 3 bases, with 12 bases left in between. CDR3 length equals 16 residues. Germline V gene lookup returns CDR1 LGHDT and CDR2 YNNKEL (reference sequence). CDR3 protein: CASSQDGGGHYNEQFF. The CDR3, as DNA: TGTGCCAGCAGCCAAGATGGGGGGGGACACTACAATGAGCAGTTCTTC.

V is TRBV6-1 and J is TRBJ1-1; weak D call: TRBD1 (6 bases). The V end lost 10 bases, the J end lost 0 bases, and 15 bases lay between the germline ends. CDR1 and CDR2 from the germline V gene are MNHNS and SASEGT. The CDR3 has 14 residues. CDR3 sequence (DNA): TGTGCCACGGGGGGCGGGATTATGAACACTGAAGCTTTCTTT. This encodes CATGGGIMNTEAFF.

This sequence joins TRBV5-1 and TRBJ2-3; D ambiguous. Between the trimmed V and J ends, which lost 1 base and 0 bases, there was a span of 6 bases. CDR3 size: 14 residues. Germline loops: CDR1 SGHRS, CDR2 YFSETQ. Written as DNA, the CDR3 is TGCGCCAGCAGCTTGTATCACAGCACAGATACGCAGTATTTT. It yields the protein CASSLYHSTDTQYF.

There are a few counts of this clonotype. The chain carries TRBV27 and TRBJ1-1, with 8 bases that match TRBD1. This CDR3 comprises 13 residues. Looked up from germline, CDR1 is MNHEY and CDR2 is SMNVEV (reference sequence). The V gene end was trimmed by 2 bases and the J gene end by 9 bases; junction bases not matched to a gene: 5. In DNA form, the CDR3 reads TGTGCCAGCAGTTTAGGGACAGGTGGGAAAGCTTTCTTT. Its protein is CASSLGTGGKAFF.

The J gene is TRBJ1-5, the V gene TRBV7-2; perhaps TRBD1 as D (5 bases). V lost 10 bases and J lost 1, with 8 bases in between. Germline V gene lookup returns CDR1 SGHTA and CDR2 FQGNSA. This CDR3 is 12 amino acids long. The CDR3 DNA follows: TGTGCCATCGGGGACAGCAATCAGCCCCAGCATTTT. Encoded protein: CAIGDSNQPQHF.

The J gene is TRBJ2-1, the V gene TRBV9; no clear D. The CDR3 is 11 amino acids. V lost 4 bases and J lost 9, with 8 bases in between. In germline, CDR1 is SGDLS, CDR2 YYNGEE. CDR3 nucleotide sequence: TGTGCCAGCAGCATTTTTCGTGAGCAGTTCTTC. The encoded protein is CASSIFREQFF.

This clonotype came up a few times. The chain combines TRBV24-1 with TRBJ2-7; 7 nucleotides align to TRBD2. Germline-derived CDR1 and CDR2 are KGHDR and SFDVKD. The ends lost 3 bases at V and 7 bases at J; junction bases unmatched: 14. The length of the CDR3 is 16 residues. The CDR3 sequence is CATSDRSGRPSGEQYF. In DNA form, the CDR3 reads TGTGCCACCAGTGATAGATCCGGGAGGCCCTCGGGGGAGCAGTACTTC.

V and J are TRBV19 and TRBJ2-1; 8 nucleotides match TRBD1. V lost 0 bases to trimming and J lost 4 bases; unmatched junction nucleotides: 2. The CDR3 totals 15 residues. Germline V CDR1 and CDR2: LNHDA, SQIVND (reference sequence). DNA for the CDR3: TGTGCCAGTAGTATAGATCAGGGGGCGTACAATGAGCAGTTCTTC. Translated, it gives CASSIDQGAYNEQFF.